These T cell receptor beta chains were read from a single sample in a study of tumor-infiltrating lymphocytes in primary liver carcinoma. TCRdb ran MiXCR on the multiplex PCR reads and lists one entry per CDR3 protein. This sample has 300,000 to 400,000 distinct CDR3 sequences; about 65% occur once, and the top ten carry about 6.1%. Source material: peripheral blood. The receptors stem from a man aged 40-49 years with primary liver carcinoma and hepatitis B virus infection. CDR3s include the opening cysteine and the closing phenylalanine or tryptophan. D genes are given only for firm matches. Not every row has a clone size; where given, it reads once, few, many or a size class.

TRBJ2-2	-	TRBV11-2	-	TGTGCCAGCAGCTTATTCGACGGGGGCTCGAACACCGGGGAGCTGTTTTTT	CASSLFDGGSNTGELFF
TRBJ1-1	-	TRBV29-1	once	TGCTGCACACACGGCGGGGGAACTGAAGCTTTCTTT	CCTHGGGTEAFF
TRBJ2-1	TRBD2	TRBV11-2	-	TGTGCCAGCAGCTTGGGGACTATCGGGAGGGCCGTCTACAATGAGCAATTCTTC	CASSLGTIGRAVYNEQFF
TRBJ2-5	-	TRBV5-5	-	TGTGCCAGCAGCTTGGAGTGGGGGGACTTTTCATCAGAGACCCAGTACTTC	CASSLEWGDFSSETQYF
TRBJ1-1	-	TRBV6-1	-	TGTGCCAACAGTTTGGGGGGAAGGGGAGGCGCTGAAGCTTTCTTT	CANSLGGRGGAEAFF
TRBJ1-1	TRBD1	TRBV11-2	-	TGTACGGGCAGCTTAATCCCCTCCGGACAGGGGGGGACTGAAGCTTTCTTT	CTGSLIPSGQGGTEAFF
TRBJ1-1	-	TRBV6-6	few	TGTGCCAGCAGTTACCCGACGGAAACTGAAGCTTTCTTT	CASSYPTETEAFF
TRBJ2-2	-	TRBV30	-	TGTGCCTGGAGATATCTAGGGATAGCGAACACCGGGGAGCTGTTTTTT	CAWRYLGIANTGELFF
TRBJ1-3	-	TRBV6-5	many	TGTGCCAGCAGTTACCAGAGCTCTGGAAACACCATATATTTT	CASSYQSSGNTIYF
TRBJ2-3	TRBD1	TRBV11-2	-	TGTGCCAGCAGCTGGGAGACAGGGTTAACAGATATGCAGTATTTT	CASSWETGLTDMQYF
TRBJ2-1	-	TRBV28	few	TGTGCCAGCAGTTTGTATTACAATGAGCAGTTCTTC	CASSLYYNEQFF
TRBJ1-2	TRBD1	TRBV6-2/TRBV6-3	-	TGTGCCTGCAGCATCCTGGACAGGGCTGACTATGGCTACACCTTC	CACSILDRADYGYTF
TRBJ1-1	TRBD1	TRBV11-2	once	TGTGCCAACAGCTCAGTCCTCTTAAACAGGGGTGGCACTGAAGCTTTCTTT	CANSSVLLNRGGTEAFF
TRBJ2-7	-	TRBV6-1	-	TGTGCCAGCAGTCACTCCGGGTCAGGGAGTCACGAGCAGTACTTC	CASSHSGSGSHEQYF
TRBJ2-3	-	TRBV11-2	-	TGTGACAGCAGCTTATATTTAGATACACAGTATTTT	CDSSLYLDTQYF
TRBJ2-1	TRBD2	TRBV10-2	few	TGCGCCAGCACCTCACAAACTAGCGGGAGCTCCGGTGAGCAGTTCTTC	CASTSQTSGSSGEQFF
TRBJ2-7	TRBD2	TRBV30	many	TGTGCCTGGACGACCGGGACTACCACCTACGAGCAGTACTTC	CAWTTGTTTYEQYF
TRBJ1-2	TRBD1	TRBV11-2	-	TGTGCCAGCAGCCTAGACAGGGAGTGGTATGGCTACACCTTC	CASSLDREWYGYTF
TRBJ2-1	-	TRBV4-1	many	TGCGCCAGCAGCCCAGTAATGAGAGCCGAGGGGGGTGAGCAGTTCTTC	CASSPVMRAEGGEQFF
TRBJ1-1	-	TRBV28	-	TGTGCCAGCAGTGTTACGGGCTCTACGGGGGCTTTCTTT	CASSVTGSTGAFF
TRBJ2-3	-	TRBV6-5	-	TGTGCCAGCTTCTCGGATTACCTAGACCCAGATACGCACTATTTT	CASFSDYLDPDTHYF
TRBJ2-1	TRBD1	TRBV11-3	many	TGTGCCAGCAGCTTAGGGGGACAGGGGGCTTACAATGAGCAGTTCTTC	CASSLGGQGAYNEQFF
TRBJ1-1	TRBD1	TRBV11-1	-	TGTGCCAGCAGCGTGGACAGGTCCCTCTATGAAGCTGTCTTT	CASSVDRSLYEAVF
TRBJ2-3	TRBD2	TRBV11-1	-	TGTGCCAGCAGCCGAGGGACTAGCGGGAGCAATACGCAGTATTTT	CASSRGTSGSNTQYF
TRBJ2-1	TRBD2	TRBV12-3/TRBV12-4	-	TGTGCCAGCAGACAATCTGGCGGGAGGGACAATGAGCAGTTCTTC	CASRQSGGRDNEQFF
TRBJ2-7	-	TRBV12-3/TRBV12-4	-	TGTGTCAGCTCCCTCGGCGCAGTGCAGTACTTC	CVSSLGAVQYF
TRBJ2-7	TRBD1	TRBV11-2	-	TGTGCCAGCAGCTCCGAATGCGGGGGACAGGGCTATGGCGAGCAGTACTTC	CASSSECGGQGYGEQYF
TRBJ1-2	-	TRBV5-1	once	TGCGCCAGCAGCTTGTATCAGGGGAACTACTATGGCTACACCTTC	CASSLYQGNYYGYTF
TRBJ1-2	-	TRBV4-3	many	TGCGCCAGCAGCCAAGTCCTCCAGTCTAACTATGGCTACACCTTC	CASSQVLQSNYGYTF
TRBJ2-4	-	TRBV5-6	-	TGTGCCAACAGCTTGGAGTGGAGGGACATTCAGTACTTC	CANSLEWRDIQYF
TRBJ2-2	-	TRBV4-2	few	TGTGCCAGCAGCCCAACCGGGACACCAGTCTCGAACACCGGGGAGCTGTTTTTT	CASSPTGTPVSNTGELFF
TRBJ2-7	-	TRBV29-1	-	TGCAGCGTTGAAGATCGGCGGACACCCGACTACTACGAGCACTACTTC	CSVEDRRTPDYYEHYF
TRBJ2-2	-	TRBV11-1	-	TGTGCCAGCAGCTTAGTCCTAGCGACGGCGGCCTGGGAGCTGTTCTTT	CASSLVLATAAWELFF
TRBJ1-4	-	TRBV4-3	many	TGCGCCAGCAGCCAAGATTCGCAGGGGCTTAATGAAAAACTGTTTTTT	CASSQDSQGLNEKLFF
TRBJ2-1	TRBD2	TRBV12-3/TRBV12-4	few	TGTGCCAGCAGAAAGCTTAGCGGGAGGGCCGTCTACAATGAGCAGTTCTTC	CASRKLSGRAVYNEQFF
TRBJ2-1	TRBD2	TRBV11-2	-	TGTGCCAGCCGCGGGACTAGCGGCCTCAATGAGCAGTTCTTC	CASRGTSGLNEQFF
TRBJ2-7	-	TRBV11-2	-	TGTGCCAGCAGGTTCTCCTATACCCACGAGCAGTACTTC	CASRFSYTHEQYF
TRBJ2-4	-	TRBV4-1	-	TGCGCCAGCCTGAGCGCCAAAAACATTCAGTACTTC	CASLSAKNIQYF
TRBJ2-5	-	TRBV4-3	-	TGCGCCAGCAGCCAAGAAACCGGTAGGGCCCTAGAGACCCAGCACTTC	CASSQETGRALETQHF
TRBJ1-2	TRBD1	TRBV28	-	TGTGCCAGCAGAGTGGTTGGGACAGGGGGGTTCTATGGCTACACCTTC	CASRVVGTGGFYGYTF
TRBJ2-7	TRBD2	TRBV11-2	-	TGTGCTAGCACCTTGGGACTAGCGCGAAGCTCCTACGAGGAGTACTTC	CASTLGLARSSYEEYF
TRBJ2-3	-	TRBV5-1	-	TGCACCAGCAGCTTCGAGAATTCAGATACGCAGTATTTT	CTSSFENSDTQYF
TRBJ2-1	-	TRBV11-3	-	TGTGCCAGCAGCTTAGCAGGGGCCAATGAGGAGTTATTC	CASSLAGANEELF
TRBJ2-7	TRBD2	TRBV6-5	-	TGTGCCAGCAGTTACTCGGGACTAGCGGGAGTATATGAGCGGTACTTC	CASSYSGLAGVYERYF
TRBJ2-5	-	TRBV29-1	-	TGCAGCGTCCCGGAACTTAACCAAGAGACTCAGTACTTC	CSVPELNQETQYF
TRBJ2-7	-	TRBV11-2	-	TGTGCCAGCAACTTGAGGTACGAGCAGTGCTTC	CASNLRYEQCF
TRBJ1-5	-	TRBV11-2	many	TGTGCCAGCAGCTTAAGTGGGATTGGGGGCAATCAGCCCCAGCATTTT	CASSLSGIGGNQPQHF
TRBJ1-2	-	TRBV5-1	-	TGCGCCAGCAGCTTGGGAACGGTTTATGGCTACACCTTC	CASSLGTVYGYTF
TRBJ2-1	-	TRBV25-1	-	TGTGCCAGCAGTGACTTCGGGGACTTCAATGAGCAGTTCTTT	CASSDFGDFNEQFF
TRBJ2-5	-	TRBV5-1	few	TGCGCCAGCACCCCCTACGGCGGGTACCAAGAGACCCAGTACTTC	CASTPYGGYQETQYF
TRBJ2-5	TRBD2	TRBV11-2	-	TGTGCCAGCAGATCGCTAGCGGGTGGGGAGACCCAGTACTTC	CASRSLAGGETQYF
TRBJ2-1	-	TRBV4-1	many	TGCGCCAGCAGCCAATACAATGAGCAGTTCTTC	CASSQYNEQFF
TRBJ2-1	-	TRBV12-3/TRBV12-4	-	TGTGCCAGCAGTCTACGATCGGGGAGACCTTCTGAGTTCTTC	CASSLRSGRPSEFF
TRBJ1-1	-	TRBV11-3	-	TGTGTTAGCAGTCGAACTCAACGTGGTGAAGCTTTCTTT	CVSSRTQRGEAFF
TRBJ1-2	-	TRBV24-1	-	TGTGCCACCAGTGATTTGACGGGGGTTGGCTACACCTTC	CATSDLTGVGYTF
TRBJ1-1	-	TRBV11-2	once	TGTGCCAGCAGCGTAGACGGGGACACTCGGAACACTGAAGCTTTCTTT	CASSVDGDTRNTEAFF
TRBJ2-1	TRBD1	TRBV29-1	once	TGCGGGGTTGAAGATCGGGACAGGGGGACAGGTGATGAGCAGTTCTTC	CGVEDRDRGTGDEQFF
TRBJ1-4	-	TRBV6-6	many	TGTGCCAGCAGTTACCTAATACAGGAAAAACTGTTTTTT	CASSYLIQEKLFF